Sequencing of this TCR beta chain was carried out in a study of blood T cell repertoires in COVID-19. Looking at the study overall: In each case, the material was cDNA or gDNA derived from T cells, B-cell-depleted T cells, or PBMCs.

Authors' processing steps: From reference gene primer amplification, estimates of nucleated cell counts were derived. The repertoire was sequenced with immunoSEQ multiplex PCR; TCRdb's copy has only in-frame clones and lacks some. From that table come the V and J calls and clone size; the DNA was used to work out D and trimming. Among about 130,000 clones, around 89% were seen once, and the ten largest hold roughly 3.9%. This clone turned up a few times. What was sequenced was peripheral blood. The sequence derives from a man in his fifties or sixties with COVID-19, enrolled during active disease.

The CDR3 region has the DNA TGTGCCAGCAGTTTACAGGGGATTAATGAAAAACTGTTTTTT. Amino acids: CASSLQGINEKLFF. This chain joins TRBV28 and TRBJ1-4, with D maybe TRBD1 (6 bases). The CDR3 has 14 residues. Trimming left V 2 bases short and J 4 bases short, with 8 bases between. The germline CDR1 and CDR2 sequences are MDHEN and SYDVKM. Full variable domain (remainder filled in from reference TRBV28 and TRBJ1-4): DVKVTQSSRYLVKRTGEKVFLECVQDMDHENMFWYRQDPGLGLRLIYFSYDVKMKEKGDIPEGYSVSREKKERFSLILESASTNQTSMYLCASSLQGINEKLFFGSGTQLSVL.